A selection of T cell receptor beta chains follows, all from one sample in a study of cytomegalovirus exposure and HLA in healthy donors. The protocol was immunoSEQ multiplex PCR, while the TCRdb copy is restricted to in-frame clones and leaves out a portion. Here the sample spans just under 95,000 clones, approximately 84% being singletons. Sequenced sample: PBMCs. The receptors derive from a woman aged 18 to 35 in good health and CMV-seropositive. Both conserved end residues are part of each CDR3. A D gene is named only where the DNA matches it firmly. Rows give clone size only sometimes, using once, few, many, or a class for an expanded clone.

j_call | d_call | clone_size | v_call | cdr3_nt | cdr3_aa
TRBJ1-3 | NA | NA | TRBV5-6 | TGTGCCAGTACCGGGATAGTCTCTGGAAACACCATATATTTT | CASTGIVSGNTIYF
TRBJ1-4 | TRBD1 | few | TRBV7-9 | TGTGCCAGCAGCCCCGGAGGGGGCATGGTTCTACATGAAAAACTGTTTTTT | CASSPGGGMVLHEKLFF
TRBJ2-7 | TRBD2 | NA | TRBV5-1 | TGCGCCAGCAGCATTAGCGGGAGGGCCTTGAGGGAGCAGTACTTC | CASSISGRALREQYF
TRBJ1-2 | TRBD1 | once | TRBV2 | TGTGCCAGCAGTGATAAGACAGGGGGCTTCTATGGCTACACCTTC | CASSDKTGGFYGYTF
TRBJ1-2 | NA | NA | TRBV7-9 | TGTTCCAGCGTTGGAGGGGATGCTAACTATGGCTACACCTTC | CSSVGGDANYGYTF
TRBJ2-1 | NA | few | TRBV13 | TGTGCCAGCAGCTTAGAAGCGGACAATGAGCAGTTCTTC | CASSLEADNEQFF
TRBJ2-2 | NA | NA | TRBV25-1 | TGTGCCAGCAGTGAGATTGGGGCGGACACCGGGGAGCTGTTTTTT | CASSEIGADTGELFF
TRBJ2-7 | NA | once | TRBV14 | TGTGCCAGCAGCCAGCTGGGAGCGCAGTACTTC | CASSQLGAQYF
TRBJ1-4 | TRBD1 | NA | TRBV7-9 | TGTGCCAGCAGCTTAGGGACCGGGACAGGGAAGGAAAAACTGTTTTTT | CASSLGTGTGKEKLFF
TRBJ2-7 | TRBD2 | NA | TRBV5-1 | TGCGCCAGCAGCTCGGCTGGGGGGGTCGAGCAGTACTTC | CASSSAGGVEQYF
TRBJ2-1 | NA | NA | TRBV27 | TGTGCCAGCAGTGGGGGTTTCGGGTGGGGAGGGGGGTTCAATGAGCAGTTCTTC | CASSGGFGWGGGFNEQFF
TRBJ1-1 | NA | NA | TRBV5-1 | TGCGCCAGCAGCCCAAGACGGGACACTGAAGCTTTCTTT | CASSPRRDTEAFF
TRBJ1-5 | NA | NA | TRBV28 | TGTGCCAGCAGTGAGGGCAGGTGGGGCAATCAGCCCCAGCATTTT | CASSEGRWGNQPQHF
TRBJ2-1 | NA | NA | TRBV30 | TGTGCCTGCAAACAGATGTGGATCCTCGATAATGAGCAGTTCTTC | CACKQMWILDNEQFF
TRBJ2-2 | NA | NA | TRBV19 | TGTGCCAGTAGTGCCCCAGGGGTACGGTTGGACGGGGAGCTGTTTTTT | CASSAPGVRLDGELFF
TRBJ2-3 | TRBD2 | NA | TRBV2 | TGTGCCACGGGGACTAGCGGGAGCTCAGATACGCAGTATTTT | CATGTSGSSDTQYF
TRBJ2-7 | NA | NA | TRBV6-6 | TGTGCCAGCAGTTACGGGGGAGGTATGGCCGAGCAGTACTTC | CASSYGGGMAEQYF
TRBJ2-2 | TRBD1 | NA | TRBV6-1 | TGTGCCAGCAGTAGACAGGGGTTTAACACCGGGGAGCTGTTTTTT | CASSRQGFNTGELFF
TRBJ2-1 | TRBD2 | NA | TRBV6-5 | TGTGCCAGCACCCCGAGGCGGGGGGGCGGGAATGAGCAGTTCTTC | CASTPRRGGGNEQFF
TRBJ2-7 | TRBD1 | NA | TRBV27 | TGTGCCAGCAGTTTAATGCCAGGGGGCATGGACGAGCAGTACTTC | CASSLMPGGMDEQYF
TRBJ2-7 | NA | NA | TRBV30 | TGTGCCTGGAGTGAGTACAGGGTCTCCTACGAGCAGTACTTC | CAWSEYRVSYEQYF
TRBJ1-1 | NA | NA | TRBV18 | TGTGCCAGCTCACCATCAAGGTCGGGAGCTGAAGCTTTCTTT | CASSPSRSGAEAFF
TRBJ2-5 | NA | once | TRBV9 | TGTGCCAGCAGCGTAGGAGGCAGGGGTCAGACCCAGTACTTC | CASSVGGRGQTQYF
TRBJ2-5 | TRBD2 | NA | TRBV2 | TGTGCCAGTAGGACTAGCGGGGGGGCGGCTAGGGAGACCCAGTACTTC | CASRTSGGAARETQYF
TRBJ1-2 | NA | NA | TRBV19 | TGTGCCAGTAGCCGAGGGCCGGAACGGAGTGGCTACACCTTC | CASSRGPERSGYTF
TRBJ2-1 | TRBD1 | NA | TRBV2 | TGTGCCAGCTCATTGGGACAGTACAATGAGCAGTTCTTC | CASSLGQYNEQFF
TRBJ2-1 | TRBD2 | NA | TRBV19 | TGTGCCAGTAGTACAGGGACTAGCTCGTACAATGAGCAGTTCTTC | CASSTGTSSYNEQFF
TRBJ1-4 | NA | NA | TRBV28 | TGTGCCAGTGGACTACCTCAGGAAAAACTGTTTTTT | CASGLPQEKLFF
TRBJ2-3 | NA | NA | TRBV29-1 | TGCAGCGTTGCGGGGGTTTTAACAGATACGCAGTATTTT | CSVAGVLTDTQYF
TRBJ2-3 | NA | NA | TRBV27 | TGTGCCAGCAGTTTATCGGCAGGGGCTATAGATACGCAGTATTTT | CASSLSAGAIDTQYF
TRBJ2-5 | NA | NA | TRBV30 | TGTGCCTGGAGTGTACAAGGGGGAGAGACCCAGTACTTC | CAWSVQGGETQYF
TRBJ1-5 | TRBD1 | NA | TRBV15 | TGTGCCACCAGCAGAGACGGACAGGTCGGTCAGCCCCAGCATTTT | CATSRDGQVGQPQHF
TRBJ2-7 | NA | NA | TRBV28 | TGTGCCAGCACTCTGGGGGGGGCACGGAGCGTTAGAAGGCGGTACTTC | CASTLGGARSVRRRYF
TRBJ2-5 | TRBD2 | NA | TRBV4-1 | TGCGCCAGCAGCCAAGCAGTAAGCGGGAAAGGGTTTGACCAAGAGACCCAGTACTTC | CASSQAVSGKGFDQETQYF
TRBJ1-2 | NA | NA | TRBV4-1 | TGCGCCAGCAGCCAAGATCACGGGGGGAACTATGGCTACACCTTC | CASSQDHGGNYGYTF
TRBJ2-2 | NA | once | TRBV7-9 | TGTGCCAGCCGCGACTCTGGGTCCGGGGAGCTGTTTTTT | CASRDSGSGELFF
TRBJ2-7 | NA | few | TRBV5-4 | TGTGCCAGCAACCCAGGGCAGAGCCCCTACGAGCAGTACTTC | CASNPGQSPYEQYF
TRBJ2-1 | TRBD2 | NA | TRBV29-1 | TGCAGCGTTGGTGGATTAGGAAGCGGGAGCCTCCATGAGCAGTTCTTC | CSVGGLGSGSLHEQFF
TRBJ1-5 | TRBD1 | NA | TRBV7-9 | TGTGCCAGCAGTTCCGGGACAGCGAACAATCAGCCCCAGCATTTT | CASSSGTANNQPQHF
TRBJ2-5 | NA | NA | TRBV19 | TGTGCCAGTAGTATAGGCCCGACACACAAGACCCAGTACTTC | CASSIGPTHKTQYF
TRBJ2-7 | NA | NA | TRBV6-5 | TGTGCCAGCAGTTACTCGACGGGCTACGAGCAGTACTTC | CASSYSTGYEQYF
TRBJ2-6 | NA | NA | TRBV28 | TGTGCCAGCACCCCCCGCGGGTCTGGGGCCAACGTCCTGACTTTC | CASTPRGSGANVLTF
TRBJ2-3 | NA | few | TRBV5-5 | TGTGCCAGCAGCCCCGGACTCTCTAGCACAGATACGCAGTATTTT | CASSPGLSSTDTQYF
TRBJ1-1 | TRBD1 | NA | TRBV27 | TGTGCCAGCAGTCCTGAGGGACAGGTGAACACTGAAGCTTTCTTT | CASSPEGQVNTEAFF
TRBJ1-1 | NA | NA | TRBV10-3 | TGTGCCATCAGTAATGGACTCGGGGAAGCTTTCTTT | CAISNGLGEAFF
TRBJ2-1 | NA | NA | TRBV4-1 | TGCGCCAGCAGCCAAGAGGGGCCTACCAGCTCCTACAATGAGCAGTTCTTC | CASSQEGPTSSYNEQFF
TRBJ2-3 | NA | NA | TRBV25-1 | TGTGCCAGCAGTGAATATCGGGGGACAGATACGCAGTATTTT | CASSEYRGTDTQYF
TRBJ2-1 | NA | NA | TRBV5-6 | TGTGCCAGCAGCGGGGAGCATTACAATGAGCAGTTCTTC | CASSGEHYNEQFF
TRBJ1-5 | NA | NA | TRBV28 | TGTGCCAGCAGCCCACTGTCGGAGGGTGTTCAGCCCCAGCATTTT | CASSPLSEGVQPQHF
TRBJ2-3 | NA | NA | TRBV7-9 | TGTGCCAGCAGCTTGCACAGGAGTACAGATACGCAGTATTTT | CASSLHRSTDTQYF
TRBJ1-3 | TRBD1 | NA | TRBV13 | TGTGCCAGCAGCGGAACAGGGGAAGAAGCTGCTGGAAACACCATATATTTT | CASSGTGEEAAGNTIYF
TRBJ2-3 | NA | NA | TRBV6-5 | TGTGCCAGCAGTTCTACCCGGGGAGCCACAGATACGCAGTATTTT | CASSSTRGATDTQYF
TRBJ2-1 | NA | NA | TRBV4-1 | TGCGCCAGCAGCCAGGAGACTATCTACAATGAGCAGTTCTTC | CASSQETIYNEQFF
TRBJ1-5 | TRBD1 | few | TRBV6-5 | TGTGCCAGCAGTCCCTGGGACAGGGGTTATCAGCCCCAGCATTTT | CASSPWDRGYQPQHF
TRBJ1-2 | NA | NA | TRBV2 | TGTGCCAGCAGACGGGACTCTCGGGGCTACACCTTC | CASRRDSRGYTF
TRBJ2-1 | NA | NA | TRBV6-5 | TGTGCCAGCAGTTACGAGGTCGGCAATGAGCAGTTCTTC | CASSYEVGNEQFF
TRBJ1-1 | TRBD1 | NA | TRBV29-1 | TGCAGCGGGGACAGGGGCGACACTGAAGCTTTCTTT | CSGDRGDTEAFF
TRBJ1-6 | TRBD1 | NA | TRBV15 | TGTGCCACTAAAGGGGGCCATAATTCACCCCTCCACTTT | CATKGGHNSPLHF
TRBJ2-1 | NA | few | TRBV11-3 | TGTGCCAGCAGCTTCGAGCAAGGGGGGGACTACAATGAGCAGTTCTTC | CASSFEQGGDYNEQFF